Included here is one TCR beta chain sequence, with context. The source of the sample is a study of STAT5B mutations in CD4+ large granular lymphocyte leukemia. CDR3 size: 17 residues. Germline V CDR1 and CDR2: MGHRA, YSYEKL. Trimming cost V 4 bases and J 4 bases; bases outside gene matches: 11. Profiled with immunoSEQ multiplex PCR; TCRdb holds only in-frame clones, not every one. In the table there are approximately 32,000 clones, roughly 71% of which are singletons. Buffy coats from healthy blood donors served as controls. The chain uses TRBV4-1 and TRBJ1-2, with 11 bases aligning to TRBD1. The receptor was derived from a human donor in good health. Sequencing was performed on CD4+ T cells from blood buffy coats. The CDR3 protein is CASSRSWDRGLIYGYTF. As DNA, the CDR3 is TGCGCCAGCAGCCGAAGCTGGGACAGGGGGTTAATCTATGGCTACACCTTC.